Each of the 21 T cell receptor beta chains below was sequenced from the same sample in a study of regulatory T cells in long-lasting Graves disease (dated by TCRdb to the early 2020s). The meaning of the sample's time point label: newly diagnosed GD, antithyroid drugs for less than 3 months. RNA was extracted from PBMCs in TRIzol for both TCR sequencing and RNA sequencing. The method behind the library was multiplex PCR. Sequencer: Illumina HiSeq 4000. To build TCR beta libraries, CDR3 regions were amplified by Arm-PCR using iRepertoire HTBI primers. The public reads were reanalyzed by TCRdb: fastp trimming at Q25, MiXCR alignment, in-frame beta chains only. Each record represents a unique CDR3 protein, reported with the most common genes and DNA among its rows. Counted in this sample were roughly 320,000 distinct CDR3 sequences; 16% of them appeared once. 25% to 30% of the sample is in the top ten clones.

The same data also contributed to another study, on T cells in Graves' hyperthyroidism and ophthalmopathy.

Sample: peripheral blood mononuclear cells (PBMCs), taken at new diagnosis, from a patient treated with antithyroid drugs. Receptors originate from a man in his forties or fifties with Graves disease. Donor details come from another sample of the same person, matched by shared clones.

The chain joins TRBV6-2 or TRBV6-3 to TRBJ2-7; perhaps TRBD1 as D (6 bases). Germline V gene data show CDR1 as MNHEY and CDR2 as SVGEGT. This CDR3 contains 15 residues. V shed 5 bases and J shed 3 bases, with 17 bases lying between them. The CDR3 nucleotides read TGTGCCAGCAGTGAACTAGGACAGTCGATCTACGAGCAGTACTTC. Amino acids: CASSELGQSIYEQYF.

This clonotype was seen a few times. The chain couples TRBV20-1 to TRBJ1-4; the D is unclear. The V end lost 5 bases, the J end lost 2 bases, and 12 bases lay between the germline ends. Germline V gene sequence: CDR1 DFQATT, CDR2 SNEGSKA (reference sequence). The CDR3 is 14 residues long. Written as DNA, the CDR3 is TGCAGTGCTGTGGCGGGTCCCACTAATGAAAAACTGTTTTTT. Its translation: CSAVAGPTNEKLFF.

This clonotype was found many times. V usage is TRBV2 and J usage is TRBJ1-5; D is unclear. The germline CDR1 and CDR2 sequences are SNHLY and FYNNEI. Trimming took off 3 bases at V and 5 bases at J, with 5 bases between the two ends. The CDR3 is 12 residues long. The CDR3 region is CASSDRYQPQHF. The CDR3 bases are TGTGCCAGCAGTGACAGATATCAGCCCCAGCATTTT. Supplemented by reference TRBV2 and TRBJ1-5, the full variable domain reads EPEVTQTPSHQVTQMGQEVILRCVPISNHLYFYWYRQILGQKVEFLVSFYNNEISEKSEIFDDQFSVERPDGSNFTLKIRSTKLEDSAMYFCASSDRYQPQHFGDGTRLSIL.

This clonotype appeared many times. The V and J genes are TRBV13 and TRBJ2-2; a possible D gene is TRBD1 (5 bases). This CDR3 contains 13 residues. CDR1 is PRHDT, CDR2 FYEKMQ, per germline (reference sequence). V lost 6 bases and J 4 bases, leaving 9 bases between the germline ends. In nucleotides, the CDR3 is TGTGCCAGCAGGCGACAGTCCACCGGGGAGCTGTTTTTT. It codes for CASRRQSTGELFF. The whole variable domain, remainder taken from reference TRBV13 and TRBJ2-2, is AAGVIQSPRHLIKEKRETATLKCYPIPRHDTVYWYQQGPGQDPQFLISFYEKMQSDKGSIPDRFSAQQFSDYHSELNMSSLELGDSALYFCASRRQSTGELFFGEGSRLTVL.

The V gene is TRBV6-2 or TRBV6-3, the J gene TRBJ2-6; TRBD2 might be the D (5 bases). The germline CDR1 and CDR2 sequences are MNHEY and SVGEGT. Trimming pared 6 bases from V and 8 bases from J, leaving 23 bases between. The CDR3 spans 17 residues. The CDR3 DNA reads as TGTGCCAGCAGATACCAGCGTGGAAGCTCCGGGACCAACGTCCTGACTTTC. Encoded protein: CASRYQRGSSGTNVLTF.

This clonotype was observed at least ten times. The chain recombines TRBV7-9 with TRBJ2-1; 11 positions match TRBD1. The CDR3 has 15 amino acids. V trimming: 2 bases; J trimming: 6 bases; junction bases outside the gene matches: 3. The germline V gene encodes CDR1 SEHNR and CDR2 FQNEAQ (reference sequence). For the CDR3, the DNA is TGTGCCAGCAGCTTAAAAGGGACAGGGGGCAATGAGCAGTTCTTC. This translates into CASSLKGTGGNEQFF.

The chain couples TRBV27 to TRBJ1-2; TRBD1 might be the D (6 bases). Per germline, CDR1 MNHEY and CDR2 SMNVEV (reference sequence). V was pared by 4 bases and J by 8 bases, with 17 bases between. The CDR3 runs to 14 residues. CDR3: CASSSGQRSRGYTF. The CDR3 region has the DNA TGTGCCAGCAGTTCCGGACAGCGGTCCCGAGGCTACACCTTC.

This clonotype was detected many times. This chain uses TRBV5-1 with TRBJ2-7; the match to TRBD2 covers 7 bases. Per germline, CDR1 SGHRS and CDR2 YFSETQ. After removal of 1 base from V and 6 bases from J, the junction contained 19 bases not matched to a gene. The CDR3 contains 18 residues. This CDR3 reads CASSLRAGTRLAGREQYF. Written as DNA, the CDR3 is TGCGCCAGCAGCTTGAGGGCAGGCACACGACTAGCCGGTCGCGAGCAGTACTTC.

This clonotype came up many times. The rearrangement joins TRBV5-1 to TRBJ2-7; either TRBD1 or TRBD2 may fit D (5 bases each). The germline CDR1 and CDR2 sequences are SGHRS and YFSETQ. V shed 0 bases and J shed 6 bases, with 13 bases lying between them. This CDR3 is built from 14 residues. The CDR3 DNA follows: TGCGCCAGCAGCTTGGGATTCGGTGGGGGCGAGCAGTACTTC. Amino acid sequence: CASSLGFGGGEQYF.

The chain combines TRBV25-1 with TRBJ1-1; 10 bases line up with TRBD1. Germline CDR1 is MGHDK and CDR2 is SYGVNS. The CDR3 is 15 residues long. The ends lost 2 bases at V and 4 bases at J; junction bases unmatched: 4. The CDR3 spells CASSEPDRGSTEAFF. For the CDR3, the DNA is TGTGCCAGCAGTGAACCGGACAGGGGGAGCACTGAAGCTTTCTTT.

J is TRBJ1-3 and V is TRBV3-1; the D is unclear. Trimming left V 2 bases short and J 6 bases short, with 8 bases between. CDR3 size: 13 residues. Looked up from germline, CDR1 is LGHDT and CDR2 is YNNKEL (reference sequence). Here the CDR3 DNA reads TGTGCCAGCAGCCAATACGGAGTAAACACCATATATTTT. Encoded protein: CASSQYGVNTIYF.

This clonotype was detected many times. The chain has TRBV7-3 and TRBJ2-3; 7 positions match TRBD2. Germline lookup yields CDR1 SGHTA and CDR2 FQGTGA. The CDR3 has 15 amino acids. With V trimmed by 5 bases and J by 6 bases, 11 bases remained unmatched. The DNA for the CDR3 is TGTGCCAGCAGCCTACAGCGGGGTACGTGGGATACGCAGTATTTT. Protein sequence: CASSLQRGTWDTQYF.

This clonotype appeared many times. V and J are TRBV2 and TRBJ2-3; the match to TRBD1 covers 7 bases. V trimming: 4 bases; J trimming: 4 bases; junction bases outside the gene matches: 8. Germline loops: CDR1 SNHLY, CDR2 FYNNEI. The CDR3 spans 15 residues. CDR3 residues: CASSGGQLEADTQYF. The CDR3 DNA sequence: TGTGCCAGCAGTGGGGGACAGCTAGAGGCAGATACGCAGTATTTT. Combining the CDR3 with reference TRBV2 and TRBJ2-3 gives the whole variable domain EPEVTQTPSHQVTQMGQEVILRCVPISNHLYFYWYRQILGQKVEFLVSFYNNEISEKSEIFDDQFSVERPDGSNFTLKIRSTKLEDSAMYFCASSGGQLEADTQYFGPGTRLTVL.

This clonotype was recorded at least ten times. The V call is TRBV6-1, the J call TRBJ1-5, with 9 bases matching TRBD1. V was pared by 6 bases and J by 0 bases, with 3 bases of the junction left unmatched. This CDR3 region has 15 residues. CDR1 MNHNS and CDR2 SASEGT come from the germline V gene. The CDR3 DNA reads as TGTGCCAGCAGAAGGACAGGGGATAGCAATCAGCCCCAGCATTTT. Residues: CASRRTGDSNQPQHF.

This clonotype was seen many times. The genes are TRBV11-1 and TRBJ2-7; 9 bases match TRBD1. V trimming: 4 bases; J trimming: 5 bases; junction bases outside the gene matches: 9. The germline V gene has CDR1 SGHAT and CDR2 FQDESV (reference sequence). CDR3 length: 15 residues. The CDR3 reads CASSYAMGTGNEQYF. The CDR3 region has the DNA TGTGCCAGCAGCTACGCCATGGGGACAGGGAACGAGCAGTACTTC.

The chain is built from TRBV20-1 and TRBJ2-2, with a weak D call TRBD1 (6 bases). V was cut by 0 bases and J by 2 bases, with 25 bases left in between. The CDR3 sequence is 20 residues long. Germline values: CDR1 DFQATT, CDR2 SNEGSKA (reference sequence). The CDR3 bases are TGCAGTGCTAGAGATCCGGAAGGGGGTTCGTTCCGAACAAACACCGGGGAGCTGTTTTTT. Encoded protein: CSARDPEGGSFRTNTGELFF.

This clonotype was found many times. The V and J genes are TRBV28 and TRBJ2-3, with D maybe TRBD1 (6 bases). The CDR3 is 15 amino acids. Looked up from germline, CDR1 is MDHEN and CDR2 is SYDVKM. Trimming shortened V by 7 bases and J by 6 bases, and 20 bases separated the two germline ends. Written as DNA, the CDR3 is TGTGCCAGCACCAATTGGGGGCGCAAGGTGGATACGCAGTATTTT. It is translated as CASTNWGRKVDTQYF.

The chain employs TRBV28 and TRBJ2-7, with D perhaps matching TRBD1 or TRBD2 (5 bases each). CDR1 is MDHEN and CDR2 is SYDVKM in the germline V gene. The CDR3 is made up of 14 amino acids. V shed 10 bases and J shed 1 base, with 17 bases lying between them. The chain's CDR3 is CAITPGRQSYEQYF. DNA of the CDR3: TGTGCCATTACACCGGGACGCCAGTCCTACGAGCAGTACTTC.

This clonotype was observed at least ten times. The rearrangement links TRBV15 to TRBJ2-7, with D possibly being TRBD1 or TRBD2 (5 bases each). The CDR3 length is 15 residues. Trimming removed 5 bases at V and 0 bases at J, with 14 bases between. Germline V gives CDR1 LNHNV, CDR2 YYDKDF (reference sequence). In DNA form, the CDR3 reads TGTGCCACCAGCCGAGGGGCCGAGAGCTCCTACGAGCAGTACTTC. It encodes CATSRGAESSYEQYF. Full variable domain (remainder filled in from reference TRBV15 and TRBJ2-7): DAMVIQNPRYQVTQFGKPVTLSCSQTLNHNVMYWYQQKSSQAPKLLFHYYDKDFNNEADTPDNFQSRRPNTSFCFLDIRSPGLGDTAMYLCATSRGAESSYEQYFGPGTRLTVT.

This clonotype was counted ten times or more. The chain joins TRBV6-1 to TRBJ2-7; 7 nucleotides match TRBD2. CDR3 length equals 13 residues. The germline V gene encodes CDR1 MNHNS and CDR2 SASEGT. V lost 5 bases and J lost 10; bases outside the gene matches: 11. CDR3 sequence (DNA): TGTGCCAGCAGTACTATTGCGGGAGTCTACCAGTACTTC. Protein sequence: CASSTIAGVYQYF.

This clonotype appeared many times. This chain joins TRBV7-9 and TRBJ2-4; 10 bases align to TRBD2. The CDR3 is 13 amino acids. The germline V gene encodes CDR1 SEHNR and CDR2 FQNEAQ (reference sequence). V gave up 4 bases and J gave up 6 bases; unmatched junction bases: 0. CDR3 amino acids: CASSWTSGNIQYF. The DNA of the CDR3 is TGTGCCAGCAGCTGGACTAGCGGAAACATTCAGTACTTC.